The 10 T cell receptor beta chains below all came from one sample that was sequenced in a study of metastatic and nonmetastatic thyroid tumors. Thyroid surgery was performed in patients who had received no treatment beforehand. Using MiXCR, TCRdb reanalyzed the PCR reads. The data hold about 15,000 clones, with approximately 31% observed a single time. The sample consisted of blood. The receptors come from a female donor with papillary thyroid cancer or a benign thyroid nodule (not recorded which). Some clones in this sample may be carry-over from other donors' samples.

This clone was found many times. This chain uses TRBV13 with TRBJ2-7; D gene unclear. Trimming cost V 2 bases and J 0 bases, with 11 bases left between them. Germline V lookup: CDR1 PRHDT, CDR2 FYEKMQ (reference sequence). CDR3 length: 15 amino acids. The CDR3 reads CASSLFTQSSYEQYF. CDR3 DNA: TGTGCCAGCAGCTTATTTACTCAAAGCTCCTACGAGCAGTACTTC.

This clone was picked up many times. The chain couples TRBV15 to TRBJ2-1; D is uncertain. Germline values: CDR1 LNHNV, CDR2 YYDKDF (reference sequence). Deletions cut 3 bases from V and 5 bases from J, with 8 bases between. The CDR3 is 13 residues long. Here the CDR3 DNA reads TGTGCCACCAGCAGTAGTGTGGACAATGAGCAGTTCTTC. Residues: CATSSSVDNEQFF.

J is TRBJ1-3 and V is TRBV11-2; D possibly corresponds to TRBD1 (6 bases). V shed 5 bases and J shed 4 bases, with 21 bases lying between them. CDR3 length: 17 residues. The germline V gene encodes CDR1 SGHAT and CDR2 FQNNGV. The CDR3 nucleotides are TGTGCCAGCAGCCCCCAGGTGGGAGGGGGTATCGGAAACACCATATATTTT. Residues: CASSPQVGGGIGNTIYF.

The gene calls are TRBV20-1 and TRBJ1-2; D is unresolved. The CDR3 runs 15 residues. The germline V and J ends were trimmed by 0 bases and 0 bases, with 11 bases remaining between them. Germline CDR1 is DFQATT and CDR2 is SNEGSKA (reference sequence). The CDR3 protein is CSARDLGRPNYGYTF. The CDR3 coding sequence is TGCAGTGCTAGAGATCTCGGGAGGCCTAACTATGGCTACACCTTC.

The rearrangement uses TRBV9 and TRBJ1-1; possible D gene TRBD1, 6 bases. This CDR3 has 16 residues. Trimming stripped 3 bases from V and 1 base from J, with 16 bases between. The germline V gene has CDR1 SGDLS and CDR2 YYNGEE. For the CDR3, the DNA is TGTGCCAGCAGCGCCCACCCGCCGGGACAGAACACTGAAGCTTTCTTT. It specifies CASSAHPPGQNTEAFF. Filled out from reference TRBV9 and TRBJ1-1, the complete variable domain reads DSGVTQTPKHLITATGQRVTLRCSPRSGDLSVYWYQQSLDQGLQFLIQYYNGEERAKGNILERFSAQQFPDLHSELNLSSLELGDSALYFCASSAHPPGQNTEAFFGQGTRLTVV.

The rearrangement links TRBV30 to TRBJ2-7; weak D call: TRBD1 (5 bases). Germline V CDR1 and CDR2: GTSNPN, SVGIG (reference sequence). This CDR3 is 13 amino acids long. The V end was cut by 0 bases, the J end by 7 bases, with 13 bases between. The CDR3 DNA reads TGTGCCTGGAGTGTTCAGGGTTCTATGGAGCAGTACTTC. Residues: CAWSVQGSMEQYF.

This clone is medium-sized (0.01 to 0.1%) within its sample. The CDR3 here is CASSLGAGGLPYEQYF. As DNA, the CDR3 is TGTGCCAGCAGCTTAGGTGCAGGGGGCTTACCCTACGAGCAGTACTTC. The chain links TRBV7-9 to TRBJ2-7, with 8 bases aligning to TRBD1. The CDR3 has 16 residues. Germline CDR1 SEHNR, CDR2 FQNEAQ (reference sequence). Losses at the gene ends were 1 base for V and 2 bases for J; bases not matched to a gene: 7.

By its share, this clone is medium-sized. Here the CDR3 reads CASSLSGGLGTEAFF. CDR3 bases: TGCGCCAGCAGCCTGTCCGGGGGGCTGGGTACTGAAGCTTTCTTT. The V gene is TRBV5-1, the J gene TRBJ1-1, with a weak D call TRBD1 (6 bases). The CDR3 extends over 15 amino acids. Germline V lookup: CDR1 SGHRS, CDR2 YFSETQ. Trimming shortened V by 4 bases and J by 5 bases, and 18 bases separated the two germline ends.

This clone showed up just a few times. The CDR3 does not close with the conserved phenylalanine or tryptophan, likely indicating a read error. V is TRBV6-1 and J is TRBJ2-1; D call uncertain. This CDR3 contains 11 residues. Germline-derived CDR1 and CDR2 are MNHNS and SASEGT. V lost 8 bases, J lost 8 bases, and 10 bases lay in between. The CDR3 nucleotides read TGTGCCAGCCTGGGGTGCTATGAGCAGTTCCTC. Translating it yields CASLGCYEQFL.

This clone was observed a single time. J is TRBJ1-1 and V is TRBV18; 7 positions match TRBD1. V shed 3 bases, J shed 1 base, and the junction held 5 bases outside the gene matches. CDR1 and CDR2 from the germline V gene are KGHSH and LQKENI. This CDR3 has 15 amino acids. The CDR3 loop reads CASSPRQGQNTEAFF. Here the CDR3 DNA reads TGTGCCAGCTCACCCCGACAGGGACAGAACACTGAAGCTTTCTTT.